This T cell receptor (beta chain) stems from a study of blood T cell repertoires in COVID-19. Clones were sequenced by immunoSEQ multiplex PCR, and TCRdb holds only the in-frame ones, with some missing. This table has 200,000 to 300,000 clones, around 87% appearing once. J was trimmed by 0 bases and V by 5 bases; bases with no gene match: 13. CDR1 is SEHNR, CDR2 FQNEAQ, per germline (reference sequence). This CDR3 is built from 17 residues. This sequence was found in a woman aged 50 to 60 with acute or convalescent COVID-19. Sequencing input: peripheral blood. The J gene is TRBJ2-7, the V gene TRBV7-9, with TRBD2 matching over 7 bases. This CDR3 reads CASSLKAGGTSSYEQYF. The DNA for the CDR3 is TGTGCCAGCAGCCTAAAGGCCGGGGGGACGAGCTCCTACGAGCAGTACTTC.